Listed below are T cell receptor beta chains from one sample, sequenced in a study of blood T cell repertoires in COVID-19. Libraries were prepared by immunoSEQ multiplex PCR; TCRdb keeps only in-frame clonotypes and omits some of them. The sample carries about 110,000 clones, about three quarters recorded once. Sequenced material: peripheral blood. These receptors all stem from a man between 65 and 85 years old with acute or convalescent COVID-19. Both conserved end residues are part of each CDR3. A D gene is named only where the DNA matches it firmly. Only part of the rows carry a size: once, few, many, or a class if the clone is expanded.

V gene	D gene	J gene	clone size	CDR3 protein	CDR3 DNA
TRBV2	-	TRBJ2-2	-	CASLGQGNTGELFF	TGTGCCAGCCTCGGTCAGGGTAACACCGGGGAGCTGTTTTTT
TRBV19	-	TRBJ1-1	few	CASRPKGWTEAFF	TGTGCCAGTAGACCTAAGGGGTGGACTGAAGCTTTCTTT
TRBV14	TRBD1	TRBJ1-3	-	CASNPGTDSSGNTIYF	TGTGCCAGCAACCCCGGGACAGATAGCTCTGGAAACACCATATATTTT
TRBV7-9	-	TRBJ2-1	-	CASIPPSGQGNNEQFF	TGTGCCAGCATCCCCCCCTCCGGCCAGGGCAACAATGAGCAGTTCTTC
TRBV18	TRBD2	TRBJ2-5	-	CASSPPSGGVQGTQYF	TGTGCCAGCTCACCACCTAGCGGGGGGGTCCAAGGGACCCAGTACTTC
TRBV4-3	TRBD1	TRBJ1-3	-	CASSQEVTGISGNTIYF	TGCGCCAGCAGCCAAGAGGTGACAGGGATCTCTGGAAACACCATATATTTT
TRBV2	TRBD2	TRBJ2-1	-	CASKRLAGGDEQFF	TGTGCCAGCAAACGACTAGCCGGGGGGGATGAGCAGTTCTTC
TRBV5-1	TRBD2	TRBJ2-3	once	CASSPSGGRTDTQYF	TGCGCCAGCAGCCCTAGCGGGGGACGCACAGATACGCAGTATTTT
TRBV5-6	-	TRBJ1-2	-	CASNRGGPHGTNYGYTF	TGTGCCAGCAACCGCGGGGGACCCCATGGAACTAACTATGGCTACACCTTC
TRBV7-3	TRBD1	TRBJ2-1	-	CASRSQGAEYNEQFF	TGTGCCAGCAGGTCACAGGGGGCCGAATACAATGAGCAGTTCTTC
TRBV6-5	-	TRBJ2-1	-	CASRQAISSYNEQFF	TGTGCCAGCAGGCAAGCGATTAGCTCCTACAATGAGCAGTTCTTC
TRBV11-2	TRBD1	TRBJ2-7	-	CASSHGQGSNEQYF	TGTGCCAGCAGCCACGGACAGGGGAGCAACGAGCAGTACTTC
TRBV6-6	-	TRBJ1-2	-	CASSDSLYGYTF	TGTGCCAGCAGCGACAGCCTATATGGCTACACCTTC
TRBV10-1	-	TRBJ2-3	-	CASSEFYPTDTQYF	TGCGCCAGCAGTGAGTTCTATCCCACAGATACGCAGTATTTT
TRBV6-1	-	TRBJ1-5	-	CASSDRAALAPQHF	TGTGCCAGCAGTGATAGGGCAGCCCTAGCCCCCCAGCATTTT
TRBV7-6	TRBD1	TRBJ2-7	-	CASSALDRGQDEQYF	TGTGCCAGCAGCGCCTTGGACAGGGGGCAGGACGAGCAGTACTTC
TRBV27	TRBD1	TRBJ2-7	-	CASSFSSATGAYEQYF	TGTGCCAGCAGTTTTAGCAGTGCGACAGGGGCCTACGAGCAGTACTTC
TRBV18	TRBD1	TRBJ2-1	once	CASSPTGQNTGYNEQFF	TGTGCCAGCTCACCTACGGGACAGAACACAGGATACAATGAGCAGTTCTTC
TRBV4-2	-	TRBJ1-2	-	CASSQDGGEGNYGYTF	TGTGCCAGCAGCCAAGATGGGGGGGAGGGGAACTATGGCTACACCTTC
TRBV19	TRBD1	TRBJ2-3	-	CASSPTGSTDTQYF	TGTGCCAGTAGCCCGACAGGGTCCACAGATACGCAGTATTTT
TRBV5-6	-	TRBJ1-3	-	CASRRRGQGSGNTIYF	TGTGCCAGCCGCAGAAGGGGCCAAGGGTCTGGAAACACCATATATTTT
TRBV18	-	TRBJ2-6	once	CASSPSVQASGANVLTF	TGTGCCAGCTCACCAAGTGTGCAGGCCTCTGGGGCCAACGTCCTGACTTTC
TRBV7-8	TRBD2	TRBJ2-7	-	CASSLGIGGVAGYEQYF	TGTGCCAGCAGCTTAGGGATAGGCGGGGTAGCGGGGTACGAGCAGTACTTC
TRBV4-1	TRBD2	TRBJ2-5	-	CASSQGTSGGALETQYF	TGCGCCAGCAGCCAAGGAACTAGCGGGGGGGCCCTGGAGACCCAGTACTTC
TRBV5-4	-	TRBJ1-6	few	CASNSGLNNSPLHF	TGTGCCAGCAACTCGGGTCTTAATAATTCACCCCTCCACTTT
TRBV6-5	-	TRBJ1-1	few	CASSYSSRGATEAFF	TGTGCCAGCAGTTACTCGAGCCGGGGGGCAACTGAAGCTTTCTTT
TRBV6-5	TRBD2	TRBJ2-2	-	CASSSLSGGDTGELFF	TGTGCCAGCAGTTCCTTAAGCGGGGGGGACACCGGGGAGCTGTTTTTT
TRBV11-1	-	TRBJ2-3	-	CASSVGVTDTQYF	TGTGCCAGCAGTGTCGGGGTCACAGATACGCAGTATTTT
TRBV12-3/TRBV12-4	TRBD1	TRBJ1-2	-	CATEGDRNYGYTF	TGTGCCACGGAAGGGGACAGAAACTATGGCTACACCTTC
TRBV5-8	TRBD1	TRBJ2-5	-	CASSLGDRSLTQYF	TGTGCCAGCAGCTTGGGGGACAGGTCGCTGACCCAGTACTTC
TRBV19	TRBD1	TRBJ1-3	-	CASSATGGSGNTIYF	TGTGCCAGTAGTGCCACAGGGGGATCTGGAAACACCATATATTTT
TRBV3-1/TRBV3-2	TRBD2	TRBJ2-3	-	CASSPGLASDYATQYF	TGTGCCAGCAGCCCCGGACTAGCGTCTGATTATGCTACGCAGTATTTT
TRBV24-1	-	TRBJ2-1	-	CATSDPSGNEQFF	TGTGCCACCAGTGATCCCTCGGGCAATGAGCAGTTCTTC
TRBV7-2	TRBD1	TRBJ1-6	-	CASSARQGRSPLHF	TGTGCCAGCAGCGCCCGACAGGGCCGATCACCCCTCCACTTT